The TCR beta chain described here comes from a study of radiation and T cells in renal cell carcinoma. Study-level points and caveats: Without pretreatment biopsies, baseline tumor clonotype presence was undetermined.

The protocol was immunoSEQ multiplex PCR, while the TCRdb copy is restricted to in-frame clones and leaves out a portion. This sample has about 60,000 clones; around 76% occur once, and the top ten carry over 6%. There are 15 residues in the CDR3. V lost 1 base and J 0 bases, leaving 7 bases between the germline ends. Germline assignment: CDR1 SGHNT and CDR2 YENEEA. As for time point: blood 2 weeks post-SBRT. The treatment is: 15 Gy SBRT to primary tumor, nephrectomy 4 weeks later. As regards this clone: Its antigen is undetermined.

This clonotype was obtained from a man aged 60-69 years with renal cell carcinoma. Sequencing was performed on blood, taken from a patient whose treatment included radiotherapy and nephrectomy. The chain has TRBV11-3 and TRBJ2-1; the D gene is possibly TRBD2 (6 bases). This chain's CDR3 is CASSLGDFSYNEQFF. The CDR3, as DNA: TGTGCCAGCAGCTTAGGGGACTTCTCCTACAATGAGCAGTTCTTC.